This TCR beta chain was retrieved from a study of identifying expanded T cells in peripheral blood. CDR1 LNHDA and CDR2 SQIVND come from the germline V gene (reference sequence). The CDR3 has 16 amino acids. Germline trimming cut 4 bases from V and 5 bases from J; bases unmatched to any gene: 7. The assay was immunoSEQ multiplex PCR, and TCRdb's table has in-frame clones only and misses some. The sample records some 100,000 clones, about 85% being singletons. This sequence was found in a person aged 18 to 75 in good health. Sequenced input: blood. This chain links TRBV19 with TRBJ2-3; TRBD2 matches at 12 bases. The CDR3 loop reads CASSTPSGRAVDTQYF. The CDR3 DNA follows: TGTGCCAGTAGTACCCCTAGCGGGAGGGCCGTAGATACGCAGTATTTT. Filled out from reference TRBV19 and TRBJ2-3, the complete variable domain reads DGGITQSPKYLFRKEGQNVTLSCEQNLNHDAMYWYRQDPGQGLRLIYYSQIVNDFQKGDIAEGYSVSREKKESFPLTVTSAQKNPTAFYLCASSTPSGRAVDTQYFGPGTRLTVL.